The 28 T cell receptor beta chains listed next were all sequenced from one sample in a study of cytomegalovirus exposure and HLA in healthy donors. The PCR used 60 Vbeta and 13 Jbeta primers. Profiled with immunoSEQ multiplex PCR; TCRdb holds only in-frame clones, not every one. The top ten hold 2.5% to 3.5% of the sample, which has under 200,000 clones, about 75% seen once. Sequenced material: PBMCs. The source is a woman between 50 and 59 years old in good health and CMV-seropositive.

The CDR3 DNA is TGCGCCAGCAGCTTGGGTAGCCTAGCAGGTGAGCAGTTCTTC. It codes for CASSLGSLAGEQFF. V usage is TRBV5-1 and J usage is TRBJ2-1; D is perhaps TRBD2 (5 bases). The CDR3 is 14 amino acids. CDR1 is SGHRS and CDR2 is YFSETQ in the germline V gene. V was trimmed by 0 bases and J by 9 bases, leaving 13 bases between them.

V usage is TRBV2 and J usage is TRBJ1-1, with D perhaps matching TRBD1 (5 bases). With 5 bases removed from V and 1 base from J, the gap between germline ends came to 14 bases. The CDR3 covers 15 residues. CDR1 SNHLY and CDR2 FYNNEI come from the germline V gene. CDR3 nucleotide sequence: TGTGCCAGCAGTTCCGACGGGGGAAAGAACACTGAAGCTTTCTTT. Translating gives CASSSDGGKNTEAFF.

The V call is TRBV2, the J call TRBJ1-5; possibly TRBD1 for D (5 bases). V was clipped by 2 bases and J by 6 bases, with 11 bases between them. CDR1 SNHLY and CDR2 FYNNEI come from the germline V gene. There are 14 residues in the CDR3. DNA for the CDR3: TGTGCCAGCAGTGAACGGCAGGGTAGTCAGCCCCAGCATTTT. It translates to CASSERQGSQPQHF.

J is TRBJ1-5 and V is TRBV11-1, with D unclear. Trimming shortened V by 2 bases and J by 1 base, and 3 bases separated the two germline ends. The CDR3 spans 13 residues. Germline V gene lookup returns CDR1 SGHAT and CDR2 FQDESV (reference sequence). This chain's CDR3 is CASSLQSNQPQHF. The CDR3 coding sequence is TGTGCCAGCAGCTTACAAAGCAATCAGCCCCAGCATTTT.

This clone was detected only a few times. V gene TRBV19 combines with J gene TRBJ1-2, with a tentative D call TRBD1 (5 bases). The V end lost 4 bases, the J end lost 0 bases, and 6 bases lay between the germline ends. Germline CDR1 reads LNHDA; CDR2 reads SQIVND (reference sequence). The CDR3 runs 13 residues. The CDR3 DNA follows: TGTGCCAGTAGTAAGACAGCTAACTATGGCTACACCTTC. This translates into CASSKTANYGYTF.

The chain recombines TRBV6-5 with TRBJ1-6; weak D call: TRBD1 (5 bases). Germline V gene data show CDR1 as MNHEY and CDR2 as SVGAGI. V shed 6 bases and J shed 5 bases, with 11 bases lying between them. The CDR3 has 14 residues. The CDR3 loop reads CASRPWGDNSPLHF. CDR3 nucleotide sequence: TGTGCCAGCAGGCCCTGGGGGGATAATTCACCCCTCCACTTT.

The V call is TRBV19, the J call TRBJ2-7; D gene unclear. This CDR3 is built from 14 residues. Deletions cut 5 bases from V and 4 bases from J, with 15 bases between. Germline lookup yields CDR1 LNHDA and CDR2 SQIVND (reference sequence). In DNA form, the CDR3 reads TGTGCCAGTAGTCGAGCCGCGGAGAGTTACGAGCAGTACTTC. Its translation: CASSRAAESYEQYF.

This chain joins TRBV10-3 and TRBJ1-1; 8 bases are a match to TRBD1. The CDR3 loop spans 13 amino acids. Germline V lookup: CDR1 ENHRY, CDR2 SYGVKD. The V gene end was trimmed by 10 bases and the J gene end by 1 base; junction bases not matched to a gene: 5. CDR3 nucleotides: TGTGCCAGCCAGGGGGCGCGGAACACTGAAGCTTTCTTT. It encodes CASQGARNTEAFF.

The chain carries TRBV27 and TRBJ1-2; 11 nucleotides align to TRBD1. The CDR3 spans 17 residues. Losses at the gene ends were 2 bases for V and 4 bases for J; bases not matched to a gene: 9. Germline-derived CDR1 and CDR2 are MNHEY and SMNVEV (reference sequence). For the CDR3, the DNA is TGTGCCAGCAGTTTAAGCGGCCCGGGACAGGGGGGCTATGGCTACACCTTC. It specifies CASSLSGPGQGGYGYTF.

The chain recombines TRBV10-3 with TRBJ2-1; 8 positions agree with TRBD2. The length of the CDR3 is 16 residues. The trim removed 3 bases at V and 4 bases at J, leaving 8 bases unmatched. The germline V gene has CDR1 ENHRY and CDR2 SYGVKD. In DNA form, the CDR3 reads TGTGCCATCAGTGATAGCGGGGCGTCACAGTACAATGAGCAGTTCTTC. Amino acid sequence: CAISDSGASQYNEQFF.

The V gene is TRBV6-1, the J gene TRBJ1-1; TRBD1 is a possible D gene (5 bases). CDR3 length equals 13 residues. CDR1 is MNHNS, CDR2 SASEGT, per germline. V was trimmed by 6 bases and J by 0 bases, leaving 8 bases between them. This chain's CDR3 is CASSDSLNTEAFF. The CDR3 nucleotides read TGTGCCAGCAGCGACAGTTTGAACACTGAAGCTTTCTTT.

This rearrangement joins TRBV4-1 to TRBJ2-7; 9 bases align to TRBD1. CDR1 MGHRA and CDR2 YSYEKL come from the germline V gene. The V and J ends lost 1 base and 4 bases, in that order; junction bases with no gene match: 8. This CDR3 is built from 16 residues. Here the CDR3 DNA reads TGCGCCAGCAGCCAAGGCGGGACAGGGATTCGGTACGAGCAGTACTTC. The encoded protein is CASSQGGTGIRYEQYF.

The chain uses TRBV6-6 and TRBJ2-5; 9 bases are shared with TRBD2. This CDR3 is 13 amino acids long. V dropped 6 bases and J dropped 5; count of bases not matched to a gene: 4. The V gene's germline CDR1 is MNHNY and CDR2 SVGAGI (reference sequence). The chain's CDR3 is CASRLLAGETQYF. DNA for the CDR3: TGTGCCAGCAGACTGCTAGCGGGGGAGACCCAGTACTTC.

In this sample, this clone turned up a few times. The CDR3 DNA follows: TGCGCCAGCAGCTTCTTGCAGAACGGGGAGCTGTTTTTT. Translated: CASSFLQNGELFF. The chain links TRBV5-1 to TRBJ2-2; D gene ambiguous. This CDR3 has 13 amino acids. The germline gives CDR1 SGHRS, CDR2 YFSETQ. Trimming took off 2 bases at V and 7 bases at J, with 9 bases between the two ends.

The chain has TRBV15 and TRBJ1-2; no clear D gene. This CDR3 region has 13 residues. Germline assignment: CDR1 LNHNV and CDR2 YYDKDF (reference sequence). Deletions cut 0 bases from V and 4 bases from J, with 6 bases between. The CDR3, as DNA: TGTGCCACCAGCAGAGACGGGTTCTATGGCTACACCTTC. This codes for CATSRDGFYGYTF.

CDR3 sequence (DNA): TGTGCGACCAGAGACGGGGGAAGTAAGGAGACCCAGTACTTC. It is translated as CATRDGGSKETQYF. The V and J genes are TRBV28 and TRBJ2-5, with D perhaps TRBD2 (6 bases). Germline V gives CDR1 MDHEN, CDR2 SYDVKM. This CDR3 has 14 residues. Full variable domain (missing parts from reference TRBV28 and TRBJ2-5): DVKVTQSSRYLVKRTGEKVFLECVQDMDHENMFWYRQDPGLGLRLIYFSYDVKMKEKGDIPEGYSVSREKKERFSLILESASTNQTSMYLCATRDGGSKETQYFGPGTRLLVL.

This clone was seen only a few times. The V and J genes are TRBV6-6 and TRBJ1-4; 9 bases match TRBD1. CDR1 is MNHNY, CDR2 SVGAGI, per germline (reference sequence). The V gene end was trimmed by 5 bases and the J gene end by 6 bases; junction bases not matched to a gene: 4. This CDR3 region has 14 residues. The CDR3 reads CASSQTGGYEKLFF. The CDR3, as DNA: TGTGCCAGCAGTCAGACAGGGGGATATGAAAAACTGTTTTTT.

The V gene is TRBV4-2, the J gene TRBJ1-5, with TRBD1 identical over 7 bases. The V gene's germline CDR1 is LGHNA and CDR2 YNFKEQ. This CDR3 spans 14 amino acids. With 1 base clipped from V and 6 bases from J, the junction kept 3 bases outside the gene matches. The CDR3 loop reads CASSQGGGTQPQHF. The CDR3 region has the DNA TGTGCCAGCAGCCAAGGAGGGGGCACTCAGCCCCAGCATTTT.

This clone was seen a handful of times. The CDR3 DNA follows: TGTGCCAGCAGTTTTAGGGGACTAGCGGGGCACACAGATACGCAGTATTTT. Protein product: CASSFRGLAGHTDTQYF. V usage is TRBV27 and J usage is TRBJ2-3, with TRBD2 identical over 13 bases. With 3 bases clipped from V and 2 bases from J, the junction kept 5 bases outside the gene matches. CDR1 is MNHEY, CDR2 SMNVEV, per germline (reference sequence). The CDR3 sequence is 17 residues long.

The CDR3 sequence: CASSLVTGNYGYTF. DNA of the CDR3: TGCGCCAGCAGCTTGGTAACAGGCAACTATGGCTACACCTTC. V is TRBV5-1 and J is TRBJ1-2, with TRBD1 as a possible D gene (5 bases). Germline V gene data show CDR1 as SGHRS and CDR2 as YFSETQ. The CDR3 totals 14 residues. The V end lost 0 bases, the J end lost 2 bases, and 8 bases lay between the germline ends.

The chain is built from TRBV5-1 and TRBJ2-5; 10 bases map to TRBD1. TRBJ2-7 matches the DNA end more closely, so the J call is doubtful. The CDR3 loop spans 15 amino acids. The germline CDR1 and CDR2 sequences are SGHRS and YFSETQ. CDR3 amino acids: CASSPSGTGVDEQYF. The CDR3 nucleotides read TGCGCCAGCAGCCCCTCCGGGACAGGGGTCGACGAGCAGTACTTC.

The chain has TRBV5-6 and TRBJ1-4, with D perhaps matching TRBD1 (6 bases). CDR1 is SGHDT and CDR2 is YYEEEE in the germline V gene. CDR3 length: 15 residues. The V gene lost 4 bases and the J gene lost 0 bases, with 10 bases spanning the gap. The CDR3 nucleotides are TGTGCCAGCAGCCAGGGGACAACAACTAATGAAAAACTGTTTTTT. Translated: CASSQGTTTNEKLFF.

This rearrangement joins TRBV5-6 to TRBJ2-3, with 12 bases identical to TRBD1. V lost 2 bases to trimming and J lost 6 bases; unmatched junction nucleotides: 4. This CDR3 is built from 15 residues. Germline values: CDR1 SGHDT, CDR2 YYEEEE. The CDR3 spells CASSFWGQGADTQYF. The CDR3 DNA reads as TGTGCCAGCAGCTTTTGGGGACAGGGGGCCGATACGCAGTATTTT.

The chain joins TRBV7-9 to TRBJ2-2, with 7 bases fitting TRBD2. In germline, CDR1 is SEHNR, CDR2 FQNEAQ (reference sequence). With V trimmed by 6 bases and J by 5 bases, 6 bases remained unmatched. This CDR3 is built from 14 residues. The CDR3, as DNA: TGTGCCAGCAGTCGGGACTATATGACCGGGGAGCTGTTTTTT. Protein sequence: CASSRDYMTGELFF.

This chain uses TRBV10-3 with TRBJ2-7; a weak D match, TRBD1 (7 bases). This CDR3 comprises 15 residues. Germline assignment: CDR1 ENHRY and CDR2 SYGVKD. Between the trimmed V and J ends, which lost 6 bases and 5 bases, there was a span of 20 bases. In nucleotides, the CDR3 is TGTGCCATCAGGGGGGACAGCGGGTCCGCCCACGAGCAGTACTTC. Protein product: CAIRGDSGSAHEQYF.

In this sample, this clone turned up a few times. The V gene is TRBV10-3, the J gene TRBJ2-3, with 12 bases that match TRBD2. Germline CDR1 ENHRY, CDR2 SYGVKD. The V segment lost 3 bases and the J segment 4 bases; nucleotides outside the gene matches: 2. The CDR3 covers 15 residues. DNA for the CDR3: TGTGCCATCAGTGACCTAGCGGGGGGGCCAGATACGCAGTATTTT. The encoded protein is CAISDLAGGPDTQYF.

The chain joins TRBV11-3 to TRBJ2-1; the match to TRBD2 covers 9 bases. Losses at the gene ends were 5 bases for V and 8 bases for J; bases not matched to a gene: 10. The CDR3 contains 15 residues. Germline CDR1 reads SGHNT; CDR2 reads YENEEA. CDR3 loop: CASSRGGGGSDEQFF. As DNA, the CDR3 is TGTGCCAGCAGCCGAGGCGGGGGGGGGTCCGATGAGCAGTTCTTC.

The rearrangement uses TRBV5-1 and TRBJ1-2; 7 positions match TRBD1. CDR3 length: 14 residues. V was clipped by 6 bases and J by 3 bases; unmatched bases: 8. Germline V gene lookup returns CDR1 SGHRS and CDR2 YFSETQ. In DNA, the CDR3 is TGCGCCAGCATGACCGGGGACAGCTACTATGGCTACACCTTC. It codes for CASMTGDSYYGYTF.